Shown below are 30 T cell receptor beta chains from a single sample sequenced in a study of Graves' ophthalmopathy and Graves' hyperthyroidism. TCR beta CDR3 amplification used RNA transcripts. Investigators did first-round RT-PCR with HTBI primers, then second-round multiplex PCR. MiXCR was run by TCRdb on the multiplex PCR reads, yielding one entry per CDR3 protein. The sample has roughly 700,000 distinct CDR3 sequences, 40% seen once; the top ten hold approximately 43%. The sample consisted of peripheral blood. These receptor sequences come from an adult man with Graves' ophthalmopathy.

This clonotype was seen more than once but under ten times. The rearrangement joins TRBV11-2 to TRBJ1-1, with D uncertain. V gave up 5 bases and J gave up 0 bases, with 13 bases separating them. Germline V lookup: CDR1 SGHAT, CDR2 FQNNGV. CDR3 length: 15 residues. CDR3 in amino acids: CASSVGGTLNTEAFF. The CDR3 region has the DNA TGTGCCAGCAGCGTGGGAGGAACTTTGAACACTGAAGCTTTCTTT.

This clonotype was observed at least ten times. This rearrangement joins TRBV9 to TRBJ1-2, with TRBD1 as a possible D gene (5 bases). Germline values: CDR1 SGDLS, CDR2 YYNGEE. Trimming removed 0 bases from V and 10 bases from J, with 16 bases in between. CDR3 length: 14 amino acids. The CDR3 bases are TGTGCCAGCAGCGTAGGTGAGGGACGAGGTGACTACACCTTC. Its translation is CASSVGEGRGDYTF.

This clonotype has more than one count but fewer than ten. This chain connects TRBV27 to TRBJ1-1, with 9 bases fitting TRBD1. The V gene's germline CDR1 is MNHEY and CDR2 SMNVEV (reference sequence). The CDR3 loop spans 13 amino acids. V was pared by 5 bases and J by 10 bases, with 8 bases of the junction left unmatched. Here the CDR3 reads CASSPTGTGRAFF. CDR3 bases: TGTGCCAGCAGTCCCACCGGGACAGGGAGAGCTTTCTTT.

The chain joins TRBV25-1 to TRBJ1-4; D remains unclear. Looked up from germline, CDR1 is MGHDK and CDR2 is SYGVNS. Trimming took 6 bases from V and 0 from J, leaving 11 bases between them. This CDR3 has 15 amino acids. The CDR3 sequence: CASSTQTATNEKLFF. In DNA, the CDR3 is TGTGCCAGCAGCACCCAGACGGCAACTAATGAAAAACTGTTTTTT.

V usage is TRBV2 and J usage is TRBJ1-1; TRBD1 is a possible D gene (6 bases). Germline lookup yields CDR1 SNHLY and CDR2 FYNNEI. The CDR3 sequence is 14 residues long. Trimming removed 6 bases at V and 4 bases at J, with 15 bases between. The CDR3 sequence is CASSLLGARTEAFF. The CDR3 nucleotides are TGTGCCAGCAGCCTTTTGGGGGCGCGCACTGAAGCTTTCTTT. Based on the CDR3 plus reference TRBV2 and TRBJ1-1, the full variable domain is EPEVTQTPSHQVTQMGQEVILRCVPISNHLYFYWYRQILGQKVEFLVSFYNNEISEKSEIFDDQFSVERPDGSNFTLKIRSTKLEDSAMYFCASSLLGARTEAFFGQGTRLTVV.

The table lists this clonotype with many counts. J is TRBJ1-4 and V is TRBV29-1; TRBD1 is a possible D gene (5 bases). Trimming removed 7 bases at V and 3 bases at J, with 12 bases between. This CDR3 spans 13 amino acids. Germline-derived CDR1 and CDR2 are SQVTM and ANQGSEA. The CDR3 here is CSAAGGANEKLFF. CDR3 nucleotide sequence: TGCAGCGCCGCGGGGGGGGCTAATGAAAAACTGTTTTTT. The full variable domain, in which reference TRBV29-1 and TRBJ1-4 provide the parts outside the CDR3, is SAVISQKPSRDICQRGTSLTIQCQVDSQVTMMFWYRQQPGQSLTLIATANQGSEATYESGFVIDKFPISRPNLTFSTLTVSNMSPEDSSIYLCSAAGGANEKLFFGSGTQLSVL.

This rearrangement joins TRBV2 to TRBJ1-1; D may be TRBD1 (6 bases). Per germline, CDR1 SNHLY and CDR2 FYNNEI. V lost 5 bases and J lost 1, with 14 bases in between. This CDR3 comprises 15 residues. In DNA form, the CDR3 reads TGTGCCAGCAGTTGGGCAGGGGTTGCGAACACTGAAGCTTTCTTT. This gives the protein CASSWAGVANTEAFF.

This chain joins TRBV5-4 and TRBJ1-2, with 7 bases identical to TRBD1. CDR3 length equals 14 residues. Germline loops: CDR1 SGHNT, CDR2 YYREEE (reference sequence). The V and J ends lost 3 bases and 6 bases, in that order; junction bases with no gene match: 8. CDR3 bases: TGTGCCAGCAGCTCGGAGACAGGGCTCGATGGCTACACCTTC. Amino acids: CASSSETGLDGYTF.

The table lists this clonotype with many counts. The genes are TRBV7-6 and TRBJ1-4; 9 bases map to TRBD1. CDR1 is SGHVS and CDR2 is FNYEAQ in the germline V gene. This CDR3 is built from 14 residues. J lost 8 bases, V lost 5 bases, and 6 bases had no gene match. The CDR3 protein is CASSMGQGGEKLFF. The DNA of the CDR3 is TGTGCCAGCAGCATGGGACAGGGTGGCGAAAAACTGTTTTTT.

V gene TRBV19 combines with J gene TRBJ1-2; tentative D call: TRBD1 (6 bases). The CDR3 loop spans 14 amino acids. Germline CDR1 LNHDA, CDR2 SQIVND (reference sequence). V was cut by 5 bases and J by 5 bases, with 15 bases left in between. The CDR3 protein is CASSLGTKVYGYTF. The CDR3 DNA reads TGTGCCAGTAGTCTCGGGACAAAGGTATATGGCTACACCTTC.

The V call is TRBV11-2, the J call TRBJ2-7; D gene unclear. V was pared by 1 base and J by 3 bases, with 7 bases between. CDR3 size: 13 residues. CDR1 is SGHAT and CDR2 is FQNNGV in the germline V gene. The CDR3 DNA follows: TGTGCCAGCAGCTTAGCTCAAGACTACGAGCAGTACTTC. This translates into CASSLAQDYEQYF.

Concerning this clonotype itself: The junction does not match germline at one end; this may be a read error. V is TRBV10-3 and J is TRBJ2-7; 8 bases fit TRBD2. Germline CDR1 reads ENHRY; CDR2 reads SYGVKD. This CDR3 has 17 amino acids. The CDR3 sequence is CASSPLSSLAGTYEQYF. The CDR3 bases are TGTGCCAGCAGTCCCCTTTCGTCGTTAGCGGGAACCTACGAGCAGTACTTC.

This clonotype was observed a handful of times. This sequence joins TRBV6-1 and TRBJ1-2, with D maybe TRBD1 (5 bases). Trimming removed 3 bases from V and 3 bases from J, with 8 bases in between. CDR1 MNHNS and CDR2 SASEGT come from the germline V gene. This CDR3 is 13 amino acids long. The CDR3 coding sequence is TGTGCCAGCAGTGAGACAGATTACTATGGCTACACCTTC. Its protein is CASSETDYYGYTF.

Of note for this clonotype: With a much larger clone just one base away, this may be a read error. The genes are TRBV19 and TRBJ1-6, with D possibly matching TRBD1 (6 bases). Trimming shortened V by 8 bases and J by 0 bases, and 14 bases separated the two germline ends. Germline V lookup: CDR1 LNHDA, CDR2 SQIVND (reference sequence). CDR3 size: 16 residues. The CDR3 protein is CASARTASSYNSPLHF. The CDR3 DNA follows: TGTGCCAGTGCCCGGACAGCTAGCTCCTATAATTCACCCCTCCACTTT. Supplemented by reference TRBV19 and TRBJ1-6, the full variable domain reads DGGITQSPKYLFRKEGQNVTLSCEQNLNHDAMYWYRQDPGQGLRLIYYSQIVNDFQKGDIAEGYSVSREKKESFPLTVTSAQKNPTAFYLCASARTASSYNSPLHFGNGTRLTVT.

J is TRBJ1-2 and V is TRBV15; D unclear. Trimming took 0 bases from V and 5 from J, leaving 10 bases between them. The CDR3 sequence is 14 residues long. Germline assignment: CDR1 LNHNV and CDR2 YYDKDF (reference sequence). DNA for the CDR3: TGTGCCACCAGCAGAGATTGGGGTGCTTATGGCTACACCTTC. The encoded protein is CATSRDWGAYGYTF. The full variable domain, rest sourced from reference TRBV15 and TRBJ1-2, is DAMVIQNPRYQVTQFGKPVTLSCSQTLNHNVMYWYQQKSSQAPKLLFHYYDKDFNNEADTPDNFQSRRPNTSFCFLDIRSPGLGDTAMYLCATSRDWGAYGYTFGSGTRLTVV.

This clonotype has only a few counts. CDR3 bases: TGCAGTGCTAGTGAGGGAGCGACCGGGGAGCTGTTTTTT. It is translated as CSASEGATGELFF. The chain employs TRBV20-1 and TRBJ2-2; D is possibly TRBD2 (5 bases). The CDR3 length is 13 residues. Trimming took off 3 bases at V and 5 bases at J, with 10 bases between the two ends. Germline CDR1 is DFQATT and CDR2 is SNEGSKA (reference sequence).

The chain joins TRBV19 to TRBJ2-3, with 8 bases aligning to TRBD1. The J segment lost 1 base and the V segment lost 3 bases, leaving 3 bases of the junction unmatched. The CDR3 runs 15 residues. Per germline, CDR1 LNHDA and CDR2 SQIVND (reference sequence). The CDR3 DNA reads as TGTGCCAGTAGTATGGGGACAGGACGCACAGATACGCAGTATTTT. Its translation is CASSMGTGRTDTQYF.

The V and J genes are TRBV7-6 and TRBJ2-3, with D maybe TRBD1 (5 bases). Trimming shortened V by 8 bases and J by 6 bases, and 9 bases separated the two germline ends. Germline values: CDR1 SGHVS, CDR2 FNYEAQ. This CDR3 spans 11 amino acids. CDR3 coding DNA: TGTGCCAGCCAGGGTAGGGATACGCAGTATTTT. The encoded protein is CASQGRDTQYF.

Points on this clonotype: The conserved final phenylalanine or tryptophan is absent from the CDR3, which likely points to a read error. The chain is built from TRBV11-1 and TRBJ1-1; no clear D. The CDR3 is 15 amino acids. V lost 5 bases and J lost 2, with 15 bases in between. In germline, CDR1 is SGHAT, CDR2 FQDESV (reference sequence). The CDR3 sequence: CASSGSSGENTEAFL. The CDR3 nucleotides are TGTGCCAGCAGCGGGTCTAGTGGGGAAAACACTGAAGCTTTCCTT.

The chain links TRBV7-9 to TRBJ2-2; TRBD2 aligns across 11 bases. CDR1 and CDR2 from the germline V gene are SEHNR and FQNEAQ (reference sequence). V lost 5 bases to trimming and J lost 5 bases; unmatched junction nucleotides: 10. This CDR3 has 17 residues. CDR3 coding DNA: TGTGCCAGCAGCCCCAGCCTTACTAGCGGGGGTACCGGGGAGCTGTTTTTT. This encodes CASSPSLTSGGTGELFF. Full variable domain (outside the CDR3, taken from reference TRBV7-9 and TRBJ2-2): DTGVSQNPRHKITKRGQNVTFRCDPISEHNRLYWYRQTLGQGPEFLTYFQNEAQLEKSRLLSDRFSAERPKGSFSTLEIQRTEQGDSAMYLCASSPSLTSGGTGELFFGEGSRLTVL.

This clonotype was seen a few times. J is TRBJ2-7 and V is TRBV20-1, with no clear D. Trimming removed 5 bases at V and 3 bases at J, with 17 bases between. The CDR3 consists of 14 residues. Germline V lookup: CDR1 DFQATT, CDR2 SNEGSKA (reference sequence). The DNA for the CDR3 is TGCAGTGCTCCTACGGCCAAGAGGAACTACGAGCAGTACTTC. Translation gives CSAPTAKRNYEQYF.

This clonotype was observed a few times. The J gene is TRBJ2-2, the V gene TRBV7-9, with D unresolved. Germline V lookup: CDR1 SEHNR, CDR2 FQNEAQ (reference sequence). The CDR3 is 16 residues long. Trimming left V 4 bases short and J 0 bases short, with 12 bases between. This CDR3 is CASSSVGASNTGELFF. DNA of the CDR3: TGTGCCAGCAGCTCCGTCGGAGCGTCGAACACCGGGGAGCTGTTTTTT. Full variable domain (rest looked up from reference TRBV7-9 and TRBJ2-2): DTGVSQNPRHKITKRGQNVTFRCDPISEHNRLYWYRQTLGQGPEFLTYFQNEAQLEKSRLLSDRFSAERPKGSFSTLEIQRTEQGDSAMYLCASSSVGASNTGELFFGEGSRLTVL.

The V and J genes are TRBV10-3 and TRBJ2-5; a weak D match, TRBD1 (6 bases). Germline CDR1 ENHRY, CDR2 SYGVKD. The V end lost 10 bases, the J end lost 5 bases, and 17 bases lay between the germline ends. The CDR3 runs to 13 residues. The CDR3 region is CASSRTAPETQYF. CDR3 DNA sequence: TGTGCCAGCAGCCGGACAGCCCCGGAGACCCAGTACTTC.

This clonotype was counted many times. The chain uses TRBV7-8 and TRBJ2-5; D is perhaps TRBD1 or TRBD2 (7 bases each). V lost 5 bases to trimming and J lost 5 bases, with 24 bases between them. In germline, CDR1 is SGHVS, CDR2 FQNEAQ. This CDR3 comprises 17 residues. For the CDR3, the DNA is TGTGCCAGCAGCCTAGAGACAGGGAGGGTGCGGATGGAGACCCAGTACTTC. It encodes CASSLETGRVRMETQYF.

This clonotype was observed at least ten times. The chain links TRBV2 to TRBJ2-3, with D possibly TRBD1 on 5 matching bases. Looked up from germline, CDR1 is SNHLY and CDR2 is FYNNEI. With 5 bases removed from V and 6 bases from J, the gap between germline ends came to 9 bases. This CDR3 contains 12 residues. This CDR3 is CASSRQSDTQYF. CDR3 bases: TGTGCCAGCAGTCGACAGTCGGATACGCAGTATTTT.

This clonotype was recorded at least ten times. The rearrangement joins TRBV29-1 to TRBJ2-6; D might be TRBD2 (6 bases). With 8 bases removed from V and 8 bases from J, the gap between germline ends came to 16 bases. The CDR3 is 13 residues long. From germline, CDR1 is SQVTM and CDR2 ANQGSEA. The CDR3 loop is CSHRESTTNVLTF. In nucleotides, the CDR3 is TGCAGCCACCGGGAGTCTACGACCAACGTCCTGACTTTC.

Many counts were recorded for this clonotype. V and J are TRBV2 and TRBJ1-6, with 7 positions matching TRBD1. Germline CDR1 is SNHLY and CDR2 is FYNNEI. V shed 4 bases, J shed 7 bases, and the junction held 7 bases outside the gene matches. The CDR3 totals 15 residues. The CDR3, as DNA: TGTGCCAGCAGTGCCGCCGGGACAGTAAATTCACCCCTCCACTTT. As protein: CASSAAGTVNSPLHF. Combining the CDR3 with reference TRBV2 and TRBJ1-6 gives the whole variable domain EPEVTQTPSHQVTQMGQEVILRCVPISNHLYFYWYRQILGQKVEFLVSFYNNEISEKSEIFDDQFSVERPDGSNFTLKIRSTKLEDSAMYFCASSAAGTVNSPLHFGNGTRLTVT.

This clonotype turned up a few times. The chain couples TRBV2 to TRBJ2-7, with 7 bases aligning to TRBD2. Germline-derived CDR1 and CDR2 are SNHLY and FYNNEI. The CDR3 loop spans 14 amino acids. V lost 6 bases to trimming and J lost 4 bases; unmatched junction nucleotides: 9. CDR3 in amino acids: CASSLRGFRYEQYF. The CDR3 DNA follows: TGTGCCAGCAGCTTGCGGGGGTTCAGGTACGAGCAGTACTTC. Supplemented by reference TRBV2 and TRBJ2-7, the full variable domain reads EPEVTQTPSHQVTQMGQEVILRCVPISNHLYFYWYRQILGQKVEFLVSFYNNEISEKSEIFDDQFSVERPDGSNFTLKIRSTKLEDSAMYFCASSLRGFRYEQYFGPGTRLTVT.

This clonotype was seen once. A read error is possible here, since a much larger clone lies one base away. Here the CDR3 reads CATSRGTGGRVETQYF. The CDR3, as DNA: TGTGCCACCAGCCGCGGGACAGGGGGCCGAGTAGAGACCCAGTACTTC. V is TRBV15 and J is TRBJ2-7; 12 nucleotides line up with TRBD1. The closer fit of TRBJ2-5 to the DNA end suggests the J call may be wrong. This CDR3 region has 16 residues. Germline lookup yields CDR1 LNHNV and CDR2 YYDKDF (reference sequence).

V gene TRBV2 combines with J gene TRBJ1-2, with 7 bases aligning to TRBD1. The CDR3 sequence is 13 residues long. V lost 2 bases to trimming and J lost 5 bases; unmatched junction nucleotides: 2. CDR1 and CDR2 from the germline V gene are SNHLY and FYNNEI. CDR3 nucleotide sequence: TGTGCCAGCAGTGAAACACAGGGGTATGGCTACACCTTC. It encodes CASSETQGYGYTF. Drawing the rest from reference TRBV2 and TRBJ1-2, the complete variable domain is EPEVTQTPSHQVTQMGQEVILRCVPISNHLYFYWYRQILGQKVEFLVSFYNNEISEKSEIFDDQFSVERPDGSNFTLKIRSTKLEDSAMYFCASSETQGYGYTFGSGTRLTVV.